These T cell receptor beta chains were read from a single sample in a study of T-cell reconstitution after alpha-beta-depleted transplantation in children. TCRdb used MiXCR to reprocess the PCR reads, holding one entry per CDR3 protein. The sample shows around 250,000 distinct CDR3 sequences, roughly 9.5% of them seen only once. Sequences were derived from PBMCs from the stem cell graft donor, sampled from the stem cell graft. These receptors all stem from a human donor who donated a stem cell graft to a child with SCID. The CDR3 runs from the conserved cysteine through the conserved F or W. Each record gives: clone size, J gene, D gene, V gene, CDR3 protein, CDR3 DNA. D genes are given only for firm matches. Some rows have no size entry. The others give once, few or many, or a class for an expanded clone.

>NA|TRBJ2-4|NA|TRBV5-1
CASSPGQNIQYF
TGCGCCAGCAGCCCGGGACAAAACATTCAGTACTTC
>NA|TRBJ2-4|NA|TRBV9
CASSEAQGRQVGDIQYF
TGTGCCAGCAGCGAAGCACAAGGCCGTCAGGTCGGGGACATTCAGTACTTC
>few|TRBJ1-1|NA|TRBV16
CASSQSTRTEAFF
TGTGCCAGCAGCCAATCAACGCGCACTGAAGCTTTCTTT
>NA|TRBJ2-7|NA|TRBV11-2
CASSPGSGASYEQYF
TGTGCCAGCAGCCCGGGCTCGGGGGCCTCCTACGAGCAGTACTTC
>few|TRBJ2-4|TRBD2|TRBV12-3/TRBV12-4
CASASGAKNIQYF
TGTGCCAGCGCTAGCGGAGCCAAAAACATTCAGTACTTC
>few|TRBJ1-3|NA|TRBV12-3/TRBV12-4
CASSFTGFSGNTIYF
TGTGCCAGCAGTTTCACAGGGTTTTCTGGAAACACCATATATTTT
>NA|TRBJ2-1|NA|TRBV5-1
CASSLAIRGGFLYEQFF
TGCGCCAGCAGCTTGGCCATACGCGGGGGCTTTTTGTATGAGCAGTTCTTC
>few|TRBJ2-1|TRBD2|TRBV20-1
CSARDLAGGHNEQFF
TGCAGTGCTCGGGATCTAGCGGGGGGACACAATGAGCAGTTCTTC
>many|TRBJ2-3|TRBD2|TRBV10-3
CAISESASGVTDTQYF
TGTGCCATCAGTGAGAGCGCTAGCGGGGTAACAGATACGCAGTATTTT
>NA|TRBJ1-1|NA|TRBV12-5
CASGLTAENTEAFF
TGTGCTAGTGGTCTCACGGCGGAGAACACTGAAGCTTTCTTT
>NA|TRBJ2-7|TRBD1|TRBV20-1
CSATDRAPYEQYF
TGCAGTGCTACGGACAGGGCACCCTACGAGCAGTACTTC
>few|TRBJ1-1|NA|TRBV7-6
CASSPFPRGMNTEAFF
TGTGCCAGCAGCCCCTTTCCAAGGGGCATGAACACTGAAGCTTTCTTT
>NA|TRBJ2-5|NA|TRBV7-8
CASSLAEGLQETQYF
TGTGCCAGCAGCTTAGCAGAGGGTCTTCAAGAGACCCAGTACTTC
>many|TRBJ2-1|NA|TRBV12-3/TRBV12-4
CASSPLRGAYNEQFF
TGTGCCAGCAGTCCCCTCCGCGGGGCCTACAATGAGCAGTTCTTC
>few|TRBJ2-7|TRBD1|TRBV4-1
CASSQNRGAYEQYF
TGCGCCAGCAGCCAAAACAGGGGGGCCTACGAGCAGTACTTC
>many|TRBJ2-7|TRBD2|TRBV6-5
CASGTNQYEQYF
TGTGCCAGCGGGACTAACCAGTACGAGCAGTACTTC
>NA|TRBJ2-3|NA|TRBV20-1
CSASDQGTDTQYF
TGCAGTGCTAGCGACCAGGGGACAGATACGCAGTATTTT
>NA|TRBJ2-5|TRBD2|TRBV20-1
CSATPAYLAGGYQETQYF
TGCAGTGCTACCCCGGCTTACCTAGCGGGGGGCTACCAAGAGACCCAGTACTTC
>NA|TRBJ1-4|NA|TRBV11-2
CASSLDVGGGEKLFF
TGTGCCAGCAGCTTAGATGTTGGGGGCGGTGAAAAACTGTTTTTT
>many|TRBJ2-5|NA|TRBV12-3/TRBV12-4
CASSLAGGVTETQYF
TGTGCCAGCAGTTTAGCTGGCGGTGTTACCGAGACCCAGTACTTC
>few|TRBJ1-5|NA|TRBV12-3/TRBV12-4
CASSLPGGLQPQHF
TGTGCCAGCAGTTTACCTGGGGGCTTACAGCCCCAGCATTTT
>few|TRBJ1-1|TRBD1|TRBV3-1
CASSQVQGARTEAFF
TGTGCCAGCAGCCAAGTACAGGGGGCGCGCACTGAAGCTTTCTTT
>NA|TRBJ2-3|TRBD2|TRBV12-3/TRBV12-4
CASGILAGAQYF
TGTGCCAGCGGTATTTTAGCGGGCGCGCAGTATTTT
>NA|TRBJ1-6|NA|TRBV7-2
CASNLVRGDSPLHF
TGTGCCAGCAACCTGGTTAGGGGCGATTCACCCCTCCACTTT
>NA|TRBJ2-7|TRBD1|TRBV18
CASSPIQGGEQYF
TGTGCCAGCTCACCAATACAGGGGGGCGAGCAGTACTTC
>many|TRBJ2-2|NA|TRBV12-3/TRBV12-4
CASSLEVGTSTGELFF
TGTGCCAGCAGTTTAGAAGTAGGGACGAGCACCGGGGAGCTGTTTTTT
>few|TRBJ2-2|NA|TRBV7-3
CASSSAGAGELFF
TGTGCCAGCAGCTCTGCCGGCGCCGGGGAGCTGTTTTTT
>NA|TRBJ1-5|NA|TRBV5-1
CASSLESGPQHF
TGCGCCAGCAGCTTGGAGTCCGGGCCCCAGCATTTT
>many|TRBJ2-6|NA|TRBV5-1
CASSLKGSGANVLTF
TGCGCCAGCAGCTTAAAAGGGTCCGGGGCCAACGTCCTGACTTTC
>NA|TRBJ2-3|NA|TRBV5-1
CASSTETDTQYF
TGCGCCAGCAGCACAGAGACAGATACGCAGTATTTT
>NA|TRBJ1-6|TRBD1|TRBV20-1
CSAPGTGYGSPLHF
TGCAGTGCGCCCGGGACAGGGTACGGTTCACCCCTCCACTTT
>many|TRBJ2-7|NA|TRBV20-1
CSATLTGYEQYF
TGCAGTGCTACCCTGACAGGCTACGAGCAGTACTTC
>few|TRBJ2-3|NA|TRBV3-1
CATTKVGPGTHTQYF
TGTGCCACCACCAAGGTGGGCCCTGGGACACATACGCAGTATTTT
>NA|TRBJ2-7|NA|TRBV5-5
CAISFGFSCEQYF
TGTGCCATCAGCTTTGGGTTCTCCTGCGAGCAGTACTTC
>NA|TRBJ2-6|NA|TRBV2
CASSEFGVGANVLTF
TGTGCCAGCAGTGAATTTGGCGTTGGGGCCAACGTCCTGACTTTC
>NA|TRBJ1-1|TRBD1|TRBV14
CASSQEGQGMEGTEAFF
TGTGCCAGCAGCCAAGAGGGACAGGGGATGGAAGGAACTGAAGCTTTCTTT
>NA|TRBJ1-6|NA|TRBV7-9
CASSAYNSPLHF
TGTGCCAGCAGCGCTTATAATTCACCCCTCCACTTT
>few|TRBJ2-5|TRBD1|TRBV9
CASNRGNQETQYF
TGTGCCAGCAACAGGGGCAACCAAGAGACCCAGTACTTC